This passage covers 22 T cell receptor beta chains from one sample sequenced in a study of cytomegalovirus exposure and HLA in healthy donors. Sequenced by immunoSEQ multiplex PCR; TCRdb stores in-frame clones only, minus some. The data hold approximately 270,000 clones, with nearly 90% observed a single time. Sequenced input: PBMCs. Receptors were obtained from a woman in her late teens or twenties in good health and CMV-seronegative.

The chain is built from TRBV11-1 and TRBJ2-7; possible D gene TRBD1, 5 bases. Trimming took 1 base from V and 3 from J, leaving 7 bases between them. CDR1 SGHAT and CDR2 FQDESV come from the germline V gene (reference sequence). This CDR3 comprises 13 residues. In nucleotides, the CDR3 is TGTGCCAGCAGCTTAGGGGGCAGCTACGAGCAGTACTTC. Its translation is CASSLGGSYEQYF. The whole variable domain, filled in from reference TRBV11-1 and TRBJ2-7, reads EAEVAQSPRYKITEKSQAVAFWCDPISGHATLYWYRQILGQGPELLVQFQDESVVDDSQLPKDRFSAERLKGVDSTLKIQPAELGDSAMYLCASSLGGSYEQYFGPGTRLTVT.

The chain recombines TRBV5-1 with TRBJ1-2; D unresolved. Germline CDR1 SGHRS, CDR2 YFSETQ. V was shortened by 0 bases and J by 8 bases, with 11 bases between the two germline ends. This CDR3 region has 13 residues. CDR3 DNA: TGCGCCAGCAGCTTGGATGCGGAAAGGGGCTACACCTTC. Translation gives CASSLDAERGYTF.

V usage is TRBV6-6 and J usage is TRBJ2-2; 9 positions match TRBD2. Germline assignment: CDR1 MNHNY and CDR2 SVGAGI (reference sequence). Trimming took 3 bases from V and 5 from J; bases not matched to a gene: 7. This CDR3 has 16 residues. CDR3 loop: CASSYRRGRVTGELFF. The CDR3 DNA is TGTGCCAGCAGTTATAGGCGCGGGAGGGTGACCGGGGAGCTGTTTTTT.

The chain combines TRBV27 with TRBJ1-5, with 11 bases lining up with TRBD1. CDR1 is MNHEY and CDR2 is SMNVEV in the germline V gene (reference sequence). The V and J ends lost 5 bases and 6 bases, in that order; junction bases with no gene match: 12. The CDR3 consists of 17 residues. Here the CDR3 DNA reads TGTGCCAGCAGTCCGGGACAGGGGGGTAGTGGAGGTCAGCCCCAGCATTTT. Translating gives CASSPGQGGSGGQPQHF.

The CDR3 region has the DNA TGTGCCAGCAGTTTAGGGGGCAGTAACACTGAAGCTTTCTTT. Protein sequence: CASSLGGSNTEAFF. The rearrangement links TRBV6-5 to TRBJ1-1; 7 bases line up with TRBD1. The CDR3 totals 14 residues. Germline CDR1 reads MNHEY; CDR2 reads SVGAGI. Unmatched junction bases numbered 4, after V lost 4 bases and J lost 2 bases.

J is TRBJ1-6 and V is TRBV30, with a tentative D call TRBD1 (5 bases). CDR3 length: 17 residues. CDR1 is GTSNPN, CDR2 SVGIG, per germline (reference sequence). Trimming cost V 3 bases and J 0 bases, with 15 bases left between them. The DNA for the CDR3 is TGTGCCTGGAGGCTACCGGGGGACTCCTCCTATAATTCACCCCTCCACTTT. Its protein product is CAWRLPGDSSYNSPLHF.

The chain uses TRBV13 and TRBJ1-4, with D unclear. This CDR3 comprises 12 residues. Germline V gene sequence: CDR1 PRHDT, CDR2 FYEKMQ (reference sequence). V shed 0 bases and J shed 8 bases, with 4 bases lying between them. Here the CDR3 reads CASSLGAEKLFF. The DNA of the CDR3 is TGTGCCAGCAGCTTAGGAGCGGAAAAACTGTTTTTT.

V is TRBV7-8 and J is TRBJ1-4, with D unresolved. The CDR3 has 17 residues. Germline assignment: CDR1 SGHVS and CDR2 FQNEAQ. V was pared by 5 bases and J by 3 bases, with 19 bases between. The CDR3 region has the DNA TGTGCCAGCAGCGCCACCCACCGCGGGAGCCCTAATGAAAAACTGTTTTTT. Translating it yields CASSATHRGSPNEKLFF.

DNA of the CDR3: TGTGCCAGCAGCCTGACATCTGGGACTGAGAACACTGAAGCTTTCTTT. Protein product: CASSLTSGTENTEAFF. This sequence joins TRBV4-2 and TRBJ1-1; D perhaps matches TRBD1 (5 bases). Per germline, CDR1 LGHNA and CDR2 YNFKEQ. Trimming took 4 bases from V and 1 from J, leaving 16 bases between them. This CDR3 is built from 16 residues.

The genes are TRBV13 and TRBJ2-1; 9 bases match TRBD1. V lost 5 bases, J lost 4 bases, and 9 bases stayed unmatched. Germline assignment: CDR1 PRHDT and CDR2 FYEKMQ (reference sequence). The CDR3 is 16 amino acids. Here the CDR3 DNA reads TGTGCCAGCAGCCTAGCCGGGACAGGGTATTACAATGAGCAGTTCTTC. It specifies CASSLAGTGYYNEQFF.

Remarks on this clone: The missing conserved phenylalanine or tryptophan at the end of this CDR3 makes a read error likely. It is unclear where the CDR3 begins or ends on the DNA, so no DNA is shown, and the CDR3 is as TCRdb lists it. The rearrangement joins TRBV11-2 to TRBJ1-2; TRBD1 is the table's D call, not checked against the DNA. Germline CDR1 SGHAT, CDR2 FQNNGV. From its first to its last residue, the CDR3 has 11 amino acids. The CDR3 protein is CASSLGDRVHR.

The V call is TRBV7-2, the J call TRBJ2-3; 7 bases map to TRBD2. Germline-derived CDR1 and CDR2 are SGHTA and FQGNSA. This CDR3 region has 13 residues. The junction had 5 bases not matched to a gene; V was cut back by 5 bases and J by 6 bases. The CDR3 region has the DNA TGTGCCAGCAGCAGGGAGGGGATGGATACGCAGTATTTT. Protein sequence: CASSREGMDTQYF.

The V gene is TRBV6-6, the J gene TRBJ2-7; 7 bases match TRBD1. Germline-derived CDR1 and CDR2 are MNHNY and SVGAGI (reference sequence). The CDR3 loop spans 16 amino acids. The V segment lost 7 bases and the J segment 6 bases; nucleotides outside the gene matches: 18. DNA for the CDR3: TGTGCCAGCACCCTTGGTCCTCGACAGGGTTCATCCGAGCAGTACTTC. Translating gives CASTLGPRQGSSEQYF.

This rearrangement joins TRBV6-5 to TRBJ1-1; D unresolved. The germline V gene encodes CDR1 MNHEY and CDR2 SVGAGI. CDR3 length: 12 residues. The V gene lost 7 bases and the J gene lost 5 bases, with 11 bases spanning the gap. The CDR3 region has the DNA TGTGCCAGCAAATATGGAGCGACTGAAGCTTTCTTT. Residues: CASKYGATEAFF.

This clone was observed a few times. The DNA for the CDR3 is TGCGCCAGCAGTGAGCCAAACCGAAATCGGGGCTACACCTTC. Protein sequence: CASSEPNRNRGYTF. The gene calls are TRBV10-2 and TRBJ1-2, with D unresolved. V lost 2 bases, J lost 8 bases, and 15 bases lay in between. The germline V gene encodes CDR1 WSHSY and CDR2 SAAADI. The CDR3 consists of 14 residues.

The chain uses TRBV2 and TRBJ2-7; 12 positions agree with TRBD1. Germline trimming cut 7 bases from V and 4 bases from J; bases unmatched to any gene: 14. CDR3 length equals 17 residues. Germline CDR1 SNHLY, CDR2 FYNNEI. The CDR3 here is CASNGDRGLSGPYEQYF. In nucleotides, the CDR3 is TGTGCCAGCAATGGGGACAGGGGGCTAAGCGGGCCATACGAGCAGTACTTC.

The V call is TRBV10-3, the J call TRBJ1-6; D gene unclear. Germline CDR1 ENHRY, CDR2 SYGVKD. The CDR3 has 14 amino acids. V gave up 2 bases and J gave up 7 bases, with 9 bases separating them. The CDR3 loop is CAISEQDRNSPLHF. The DNA for the CDR3 is TGTGCCATCAGTGAGCAGGATAGGAATTCACCCCTCCACTTT.

The chain combines TRBV18 with TRBJ2-7; a weak D match, TRBD2 (5 bases). Trimming pared 6 bases from V and 2 bases from J, leaving 14 bases between. CDR3 length equals 14 residues. Germline CDR1 and CDR2: KGHSH and LQKENI. CDR3 sequence reads: CASSRAATTYEQYV. In DNA, the CDR3 is TGTGCCAGCTCGAGGGCAGCCACAACCTACGAGCAGTACGTC.

V gene TRBV2 combines with J gene TRBJ2-7; maybe TRBD1 (7 bases). CDR1 is SNHLY and CDR2 is FYNNEI in the germline V gene. The length of the CDR3 is 13 residues. V gave up 5 bases and J gave up 5 bases, with 13 bases separating them. The CDR3 DNA reads as TGTGCCAGCAGTTCGACAGGGAGGAACGAGCAGTACTTC. Translation gives CASSSTGRNEQYF.

The chain couples TRBV18 to TRBJ2-3; 9 positions match TRBD1. CDR1 KGHSH and CDR2 LQKENI come from the germline V gene. After removal of 3 bases from V and 4 bases from J, the junction contained 8 bases not matched to a gene. This CDR3 contains 16 residues. CDR3: CASSPATGGGADTQYF. The DNA for the CDR3 is TGTGCCAGCTCACCTGCGACAGGGGGTGGCGCAGATACGCAGTATTTT.

The chain links TRBV28 to TRBJ1-4; D is perhaps TRBD1 (6 bases). The CDR3 totals 14 residues. The V end was cut by 5 bases, the J end by 8 bases, with 15 bases between. Germline lookup yields CDR1 MDHEN and CDR2 SYDVKM. The CDR3 sequence is CASSGRGFREKLFF. DNA of the CDR3: TGTGCCAGCAGTGGAAGGGGGTTTCGGGAAAAACTGTTTTTT.

This chain uses TRBV5-1 with TRBJ1-4; D is ambiguous. Germline V gene lookup returns CDR1 SGHRS and CDR2 YFSETQ. V was trimmed by 2 bases and J by 4 bases, leaving 9 bases between them. The CDR3 length is 14 residues. CDR3 sequence reads: CASSFGEINEKLFF. CDR3 nucleotides: TGCGCCAGCAGCTTTGGGGAGATTAATGAAAAACTGTTTTTT.